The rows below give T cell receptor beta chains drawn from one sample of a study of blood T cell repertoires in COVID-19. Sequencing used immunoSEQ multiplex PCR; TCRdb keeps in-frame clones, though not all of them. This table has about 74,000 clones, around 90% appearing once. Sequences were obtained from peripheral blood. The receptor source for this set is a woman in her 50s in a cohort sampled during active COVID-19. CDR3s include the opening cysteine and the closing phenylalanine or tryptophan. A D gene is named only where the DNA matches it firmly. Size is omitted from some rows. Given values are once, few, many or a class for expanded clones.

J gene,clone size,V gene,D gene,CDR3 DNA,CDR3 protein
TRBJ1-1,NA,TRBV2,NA,TGTGCCAGCAGTGGGGGACTGGGGGTAAACACTGAAGCTTTCTTT,CASSGGLGVNTEAFF
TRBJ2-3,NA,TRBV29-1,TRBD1,TGCAGCGCCACAACGTGGGACAGGGATGAAGGGGTCACAGATACGCAGTATTTT,CSATTWDRDEGVTDTQYF
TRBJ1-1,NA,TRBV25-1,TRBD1,TGTGCCAGCAGTGAACGCGGCCTCGGGACAGGGAACACTGAAGCTTTCTTT,CASSERGLGTGNTEAFF
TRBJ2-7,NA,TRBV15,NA,TGTGCCACCAGCAGAGGATTTGGACAGTGGGTCTCCTACGAGCAGTACTTC,CATSRGFGQWVSYEQYF
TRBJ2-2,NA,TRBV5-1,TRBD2,TGCGCCAGCAGTTACTCTAGCGGGGGCACCGGGGAGCTGTTTTTT,CASSYSSGGTGELFF
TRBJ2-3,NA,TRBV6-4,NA,TGTGCCAGCAGTGACTCGAAGGCGGGGTTCGACTCGCCAGATACGCAGTATTTT,CASSDSKAGFDSPDTQYF
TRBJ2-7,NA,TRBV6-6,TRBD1,TGTGCCAGCAGTTCCGGGACAGGGGGGACCTACGAGCAGTACTTC,CASSSGTGGTYEQYF
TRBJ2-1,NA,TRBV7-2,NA,TGTGCCAGCAGCTCCCAGACTAGAACTTACAATGAGCAGTTCTTC,CASSSQTRTYNEQFF
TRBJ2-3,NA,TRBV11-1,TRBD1,TGTGCCAGCAGCTTGGGAACAGGGGGCACAGATACGCAGTATTTT,CASSLGTGGTDTQYF
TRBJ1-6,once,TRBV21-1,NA,TGTGCCAGCAGCATCCTAAGGAGCTCCTATAATTCACCCCTCCACTTT,CASSILRSSYNSPLHF
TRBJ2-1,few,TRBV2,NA,TGTGCCAGCAGTGAATGGGAGGCAGGGCTCTTTGAGCAGTTCTTC,CASSEWEAGLFEQFF
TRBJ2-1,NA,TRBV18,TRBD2,TGTGCCAGCTCACCATTAGCGGGAGGGCGGCTCAATGAGCAGTTCTTC,CASSPLAGGRLNEQFF
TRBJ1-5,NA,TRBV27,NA,TGTGCCAGCAGTGAAGGAGTCCATAGCAATCAGCCCCAGCATTTT,CASSEGVHSNQPQHF
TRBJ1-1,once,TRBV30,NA,TGTGCCTGCGGAGACTCTGAAGCTTTCTTT,CACGDSEAFF
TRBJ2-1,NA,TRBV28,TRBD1,TGTGCCAGCAGTTTTTCGAACTTAGGGACAGGAAGGTTCTTC,CASSFSNLGTGRFF
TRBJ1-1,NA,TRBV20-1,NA,TGCAGTGCCCTGGGGGGATCAGGAGCTTTCTTT,CSALGGSGAFF
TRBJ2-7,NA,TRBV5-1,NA,TGCGCCAGCAGCTCCCCGAACTCCGGGACACTCTACGAGCAGTACTTC,CASSSPNSGTLYEQYF
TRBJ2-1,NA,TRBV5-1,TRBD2,TGCGCCAGCAGCTTGGCAGGACTAGCGGGGGGGAATGAGCAGTTCTTC,CASSLAGLAGGNEQFF
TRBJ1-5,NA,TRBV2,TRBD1,TGTGCCAGCAGCCCCGGGACAGTTTATAGCAATCAGCCCCAGCATTTT,CASSPGTVYSNQPQHF
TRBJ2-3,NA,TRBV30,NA,TGTGCCTGGAGTAGGACTCTCACAGATACGCAGTATTTT,CAWSRTLTDTQYF
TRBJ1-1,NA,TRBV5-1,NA,TGCGCCAGCAGCTACCCCGGGACTCGTGGCGACACTGAAGCTTTCTTT,CASSYPGTRGDTEAFF
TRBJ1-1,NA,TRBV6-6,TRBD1,TGTGCCAGCAGTCCGCAGGGGGCGCGTGAAGCTTTCTTT,CASSPQGAREAFF
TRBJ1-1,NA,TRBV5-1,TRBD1,TGCGCCAGCAGCTTGGAAGGGGGCTCCACTGAAGCTTTCTTT,CASSLEGGSTEAFF
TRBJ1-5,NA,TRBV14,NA,TGTGCCAGCAGCCAGTATAGCAATCAGCCCCAGCATTTT,CASSQYSNQPQHF
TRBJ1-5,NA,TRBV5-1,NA,TGCGCCAGCAGCTTGCAGGGCAATCAGCCCCAGCATTTT,CASSLQGNQPQHF
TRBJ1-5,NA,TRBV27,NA,TGTGCCAGCAGCCCCCGGGACGGGAGAAGGGATCAGCCCCAGCATTTT,CASSPRDGRRDQPQHF
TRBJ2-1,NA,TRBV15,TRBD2,TGTGCCACCAGCAGAGATCGCGCGGGAGGCGATGAGCAGTTCTTC,CATSRDRAGGDEQFF
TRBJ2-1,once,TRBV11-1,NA,TGTGCCAGCAGCTCCCCACCGACTAGAAGGTATGAGCAGTTCTTC,CASSSPPTRRYEQFF
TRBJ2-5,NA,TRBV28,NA,TGTGCCAGCTCCCTTAAAGAGACCCAGTACTTC,CASSLKETQYF
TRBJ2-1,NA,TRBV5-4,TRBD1,TGTGCCAGCAGCACGGGACAGGGCCTATCCATACTCAACTGGGAAAATGAGCAGTTCTTC,CASSTGQGLSILNWENEQFF
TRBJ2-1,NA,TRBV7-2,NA,TGTGCCAGCAGCTTGGGAGAGGATGAGCAGTTCTTC,CASSLGEDEQFF
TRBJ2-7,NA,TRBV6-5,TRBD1,TGTGCCACTCAGGGGGACAGCCCCTACGAGCAGTACTTC,CATQGDSPYEQYF
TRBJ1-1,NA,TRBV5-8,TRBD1,TGTGCCAGCAGCACCCGGGACAGGGGGCGAGGAGGCACTGAAGCTTTCTTT,CASSTRDRGRGGTEAFF
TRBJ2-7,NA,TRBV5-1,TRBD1,TGCGCCAGCAGCTCAGGGACAGGGAGCTACGAGCAGTACTTC,CASSSGTGSYEQYF
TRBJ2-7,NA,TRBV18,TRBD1,TGTGCCAGCTCACCACAGATCCCCACAGGGGGCGGTTACGAGCAGTACTTC,CASSPQIPTGGGYEQYF
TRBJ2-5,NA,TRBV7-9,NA,TGTGCCAGCAGCTTAGTGGAGGGTTGGGAGACCCAGTACTTC,CASSLVEGWETQYF
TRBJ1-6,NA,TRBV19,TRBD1,TGTGCCAGTAGAGACTACCAGGGGGCGAGATCACCCCTCCACTTT,CASRDYQGARSPLHF
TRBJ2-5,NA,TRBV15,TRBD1,TGTGCCACCAGCCGGGACAGCCCTCAAGAGACCCAGTACTTC,CATSRDSPQETQYF
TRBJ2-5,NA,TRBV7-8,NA,TGTGCCAGCAGCTTAAGAGGGACACTTCAAGAGACCCAGTACTTC,CASSLRGTLQETQYF